Listed below are T cell receptor beta chains from one sample, sequenced in a study of identical twins. MiXCR, applied by TCRdb to the 5' RACE reads, yields one record per CDR3 protein. Of 700,000 or so distinct CDR3 sequences in the sample, around 8.6% are singletons; the top ten hold more than 0.75%. This sample was also put to use in a study of yellow fever vaccine responses in identical twins.

The sample consisted of PBMCs. The receptor set was obtained from a woman aged 18-29 years in good health. The CDR3 runs from the conserved cysteine through the conserved F or W. Only some rows state a clone size, as once, few, many or a class for expanded clones.

>.|TRBV3-1|TRBJ1-2
CASSQGQFPNYGYTF
>few|TRBV6-4|TRBJ2-7
CASSELPGQGGCGNEQYF
>.|TRBV21-1|TRBJ2-7
CASSKVGLAGGVSSYEQYF
>.|TRBV20-1|TRBJ2-3
CSARDPRRADTQYF
>many|TRBV5-1|TRBJ2-2
CASSLGLNTGELFF
>few|TRBV29-1|TRBJ2-7
CSVLGVYEQYF
>.|TRBV7-9|TRBJ2-3
CASSPGTLGPDTQYF
>.|TRBV12-3/TRBV12-4|TRBJ2-4
CASSLGGSNPIQYF
>few|TRBV29-1|TRBJ2-7
CSAWPPGGNEQYF
>many|TRBV20-1|TRBJ2-7
CSARARQGSYEQYF
>.|TRBV2|TRBJ1-1
CASSDGRTGGTEAFF
>.|TRBV7-8|TRBJ2-2
CASSFRSLGQPNTGELFF
>few|TRBV3-1|TRBJ2-7
CASSRQGLSYEQYF
>few|TRBV9|TRBJ1-5
CASSVQGGDQPQHF
>few|TRBV20-1|TRBJ2-1
CSARTVSSYNEQFF
>.|TRBV7-2|TRBJ1-1
CASSSGTGVTNTEAFF
>few|TRBV5-1|TRBJ2-7
CASRWTVDRVYEQYF
>.|TRBV7-4|TRBJ2-7
CASSADGQGGGSYEQYF
>few|TRBV24-1|TRBJ2-7
CATSARGHEQYF
>few|TRBV4-3|TRBJ2-1
CASSQEWGDDEQFF
>few|TRBV24-1|TRBJ2-5
CATSDPDRGGETQYF
>few|TRBV3-1|TRBJ2-1
CASSPRRTSGYNEQFF
>.|TRBV3-1|TRBJ2-1
CACCQSPVGTSGGNEQFF
>few|TRBV6-1|TRBJ2-7
CASLLIYEQYF
>few|TRBV5-1|TRBJ2-7
CASSLLAGDHEQYF
>.|TRBV15|TRBJ2-3
CATSSRGGQGVGDTQYF
>.|TRBV28|TRBJ2-7
CASSSGNDEQYF
>.|TRBV5-1|TRBJ2-5
CASSWAGAFQETQYF
>many|TRBV15|TRBJ1-4
CATSRSRDIGVEKLFF
>few|TRBV18|TRBJ2-7
CASSPSVKTPRGAEQYF
>many|TRBV6-2/TRBV6-3|TRBJ2-7
CASSYSKVGLAGAYEQYF
>many|TRBV4-2|TRBJ1-1
CASSQGTGRNEAFF
>.|TRBV4-2|TRBJ2-3
CASSQATSGSDTQYF
>few|TRBV6-2/TRBV6-3|TRBJ2-7
CASSNRQGYEQYF
>many|TRBV4-2|TRBJ2-4
CASSQDWRGIQYF
>few|TRBV2|TRBJ2-7
CASEREYPDEQYF
>.|TRBV29-1|TRBJ1-2
CSVESGGIYGYTF
>few|TRBV11-2|TRBJ2-7
CASSLDWTSGEQYF
>.|TRBV28|TRBJ2-1
CASRKTGTNEQFF
>.|TRBV7-2|TRBJ2-2
CAGTSGDTGELFF
>few|TRBV4-1|TRBJ2-7
CASSQGPPAYEQYF
>few|TRBV11-2|TRBJ2-3
CASSSRAGVGDTQYF
>many|TRBV9|TRBJ2-5
CASSVVPGKVQTQYF
>.|TRBV12-3/TRBV12-4|TRBJ1-2
CASSPFRDRGLGYTF
>few|TRBV7-9|TRBJ1-1
CASSLVKQGSEAFF
>.|TRBV5-1|TRBJ2-3
CASSPIRGTQYF
>.|TRBV2|TRBJ2-2
CASRTGGPNTGELFF
>few|TRBV30|TRBJ1-4
CAWSVSQALSEKLFF
>few|TRBV20-1|TRBJ1-4
CSARSGFNEKLFF
>few|TRBV7-2|TRBJ2-5
CASSLEASQETQYF
>.|TRBV27|TRBJ2-7
CASSLSSNLAYEQYF
>many|TRBV5-1|TRBJ2-3
CASSLYSIRTDTQYF